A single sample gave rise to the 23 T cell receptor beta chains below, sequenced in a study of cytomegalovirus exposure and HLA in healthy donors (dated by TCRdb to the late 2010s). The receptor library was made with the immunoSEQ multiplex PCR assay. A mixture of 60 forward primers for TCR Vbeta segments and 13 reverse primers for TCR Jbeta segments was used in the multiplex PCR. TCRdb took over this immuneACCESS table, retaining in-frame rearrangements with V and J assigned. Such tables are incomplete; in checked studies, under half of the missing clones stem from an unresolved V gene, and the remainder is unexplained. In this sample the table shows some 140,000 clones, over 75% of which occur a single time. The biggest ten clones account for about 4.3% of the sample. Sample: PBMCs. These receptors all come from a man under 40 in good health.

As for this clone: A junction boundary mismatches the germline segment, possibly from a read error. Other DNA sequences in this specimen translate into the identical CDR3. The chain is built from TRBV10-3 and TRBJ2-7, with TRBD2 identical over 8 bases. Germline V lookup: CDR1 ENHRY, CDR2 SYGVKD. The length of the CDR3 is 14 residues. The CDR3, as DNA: TGTGCCATCAGCGAGTCAAGCGGGAGTGTCGAGCAGTACTTC. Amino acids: CAISESSGSVEQYF.

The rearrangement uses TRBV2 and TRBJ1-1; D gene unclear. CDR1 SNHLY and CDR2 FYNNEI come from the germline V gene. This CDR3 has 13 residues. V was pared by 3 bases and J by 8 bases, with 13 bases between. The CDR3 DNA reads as TGTGCCAGCAGTGAGCTTCGGCGGGGAGAAGCTTTCTTT. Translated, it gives CASSELRRGEAFF.

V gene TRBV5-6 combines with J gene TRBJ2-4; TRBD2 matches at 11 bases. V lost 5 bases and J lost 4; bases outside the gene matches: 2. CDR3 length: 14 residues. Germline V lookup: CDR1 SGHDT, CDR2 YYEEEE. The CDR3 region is CASRTSGGKNIQYF. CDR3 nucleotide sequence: TGTGCCAGCAGAACTAGCGGGGGAAAAAACATTCAGTACTTC.

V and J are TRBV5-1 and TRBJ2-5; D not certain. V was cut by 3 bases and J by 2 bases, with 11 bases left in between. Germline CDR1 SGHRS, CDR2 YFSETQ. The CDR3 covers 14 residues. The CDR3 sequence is CASSWLPRQETQYF. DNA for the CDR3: TGCGCCAGCAGCTGGCTCCCGAGGCAAGAGACCCAGTACTTC.

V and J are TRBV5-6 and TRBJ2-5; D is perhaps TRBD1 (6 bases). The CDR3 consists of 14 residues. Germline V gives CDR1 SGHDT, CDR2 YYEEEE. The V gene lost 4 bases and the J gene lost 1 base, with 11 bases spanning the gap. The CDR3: CASSIGTTQETQYF. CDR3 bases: TGTGCCAGCAGCATAGGGACAACCCAAGAGACCCAGTACTTC.

Here the CDR3 reads CASSSGQGSTGELFF. CDR3 bases: TGTGCCAGCAGCTCCGGACAGGGATCCACCGGGGAGCTGTTTTTT. The rearrangement joins TRBV11-3 to TRBJ2-2; 8 bases agree with TRBD1. Germline assignment: CDR1 SGHNT and CDR2 YENEEA. The CDR3 covers 15 residues. V shed 4 bases, J shed 4 bases, and the junction held 5 bases outside the gene matches.

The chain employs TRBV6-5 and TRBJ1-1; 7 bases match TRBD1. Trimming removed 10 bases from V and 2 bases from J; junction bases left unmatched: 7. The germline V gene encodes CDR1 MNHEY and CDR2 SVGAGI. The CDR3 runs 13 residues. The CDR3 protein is CATSGTENTEAFF. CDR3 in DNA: TGTGCCACGTCCGGGACAGAAAACACTGAAGCTTTCTTT.

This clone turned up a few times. CDR3 sequence (DNA): TGTGCCAGCAGTCCGGGACAGTACAATGAGCAGTTCTTC. Encoded protein: CASSPGQYNEQFF. This sequence joins TRBV27 and TRBJ2-1; 7 bases are a match to TRBD1. With 5 bases clipped from V and 4 bases from J, the junction kept 2 bases outside the gene matches. The CDR3 covers 13 residues. Looked up from germline, CDR1 is MNHEY and CDR2 is SMNVEV (reference sequence).

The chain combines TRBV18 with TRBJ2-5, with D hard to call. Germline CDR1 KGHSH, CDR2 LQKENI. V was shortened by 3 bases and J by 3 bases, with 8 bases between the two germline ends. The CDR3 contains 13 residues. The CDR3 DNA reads TGTGCCAGCTCACCGAATCTAGAAGAGACCCAGTACTTC. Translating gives CASSPNLEETQYF.

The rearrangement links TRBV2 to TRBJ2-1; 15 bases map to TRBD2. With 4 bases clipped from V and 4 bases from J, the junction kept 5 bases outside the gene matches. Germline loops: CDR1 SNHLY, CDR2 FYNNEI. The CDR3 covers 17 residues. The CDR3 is CASSGWTSGRDYNEQFF. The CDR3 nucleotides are TGTGCCAGCAGTGGTTGGACTAGCGGGAGGGATTACAATGAGCAGTTCTTC.

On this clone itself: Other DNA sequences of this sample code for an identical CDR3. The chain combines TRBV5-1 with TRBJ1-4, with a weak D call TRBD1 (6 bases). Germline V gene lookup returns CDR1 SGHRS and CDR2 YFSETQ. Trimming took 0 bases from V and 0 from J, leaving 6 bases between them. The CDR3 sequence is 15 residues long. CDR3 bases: TGCGCCAGCAGCTTGGGGACAGCAACTAATGAAAAACTGTTTTTT. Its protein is CASSLGTATNEKLFF.

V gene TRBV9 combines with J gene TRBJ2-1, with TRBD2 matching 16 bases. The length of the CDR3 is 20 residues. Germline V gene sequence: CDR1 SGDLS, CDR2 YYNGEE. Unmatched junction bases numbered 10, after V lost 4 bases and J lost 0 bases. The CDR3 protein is CASSKGRGLAGGRSYNEQFF. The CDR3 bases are TGTGCCAGCAGCAAAGGGAGGGGACTAGCGGGAGGGCGCTCCTACAATGAGCAGTTCTTC.

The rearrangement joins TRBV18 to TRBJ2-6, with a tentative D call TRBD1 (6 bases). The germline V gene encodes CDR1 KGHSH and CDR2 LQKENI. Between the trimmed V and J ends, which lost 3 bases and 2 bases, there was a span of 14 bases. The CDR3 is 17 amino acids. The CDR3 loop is CASSPLDSETGANVLTF. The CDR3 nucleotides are TGTGCCAGCTCACCGCTGGACAGTGAAACTGGGGCCAACGTCCTGACTTTC.

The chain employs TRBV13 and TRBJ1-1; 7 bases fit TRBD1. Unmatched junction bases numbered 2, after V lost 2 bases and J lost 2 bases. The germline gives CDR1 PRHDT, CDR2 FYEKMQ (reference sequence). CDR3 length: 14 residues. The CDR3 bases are TGTGCCAGCAGCTTAAACAGGGGCAACACTGAAGCTTTCTTT. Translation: CASSLNRGNTEAFF.

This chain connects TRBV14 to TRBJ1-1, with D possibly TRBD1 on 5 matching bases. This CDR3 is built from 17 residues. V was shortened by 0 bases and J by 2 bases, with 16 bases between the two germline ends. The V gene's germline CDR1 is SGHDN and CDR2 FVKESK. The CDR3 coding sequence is TGTGCCAGCAGCCAAGATCGTGGGCAGGGACTAAACACTGAAGCTTTCTTT. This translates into CASSQDRGQGLNTEAFF.

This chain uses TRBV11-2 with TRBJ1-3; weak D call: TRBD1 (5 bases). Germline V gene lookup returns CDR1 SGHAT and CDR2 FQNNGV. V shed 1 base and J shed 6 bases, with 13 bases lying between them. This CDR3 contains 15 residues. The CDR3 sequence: CASSLVAGIVNTIYF. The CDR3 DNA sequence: TGTGCCAGCAGCTTAGTGGCAGGGATCGTAAACACCATATATTTT.

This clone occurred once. CDR3 region: CASSLDYYEQYF. Here the CDR3 DNA reads TGTGCCAGCAGTCTGGACTATTACGAGCAGTACTTC. The V and J genes are TRBV2 and TRBJ2-7; a weak D match, TRBD2 (6 bases). Germline CDR1 is SNHLY and CDR2 is FYNNEI. This CDR3 is 12 amino acids long. V was cut by 5 bases and J by 4 bases, with 9 bases left in between.

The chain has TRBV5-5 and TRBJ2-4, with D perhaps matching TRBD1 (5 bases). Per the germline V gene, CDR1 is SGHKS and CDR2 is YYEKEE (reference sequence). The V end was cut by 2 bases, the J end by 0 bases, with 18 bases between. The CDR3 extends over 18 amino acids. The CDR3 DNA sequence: TGTGCCAGCAGCTTAGTAACGTTGTTGGGGCTAGCCAAAAACATTCAGTACTTC. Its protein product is CASSLVTLLGLAKNIQYF.

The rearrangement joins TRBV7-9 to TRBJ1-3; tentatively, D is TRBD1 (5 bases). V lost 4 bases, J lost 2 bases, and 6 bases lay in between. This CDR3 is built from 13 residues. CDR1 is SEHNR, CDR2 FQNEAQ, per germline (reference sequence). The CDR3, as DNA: TGTGCCAGCAGCTCAGGGACTGGAAACACCATATATTTT. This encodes CASSSGTGNTIYF.

The CDR3 loop is CASSQDWGLAGSNEQFF. Here the CDR3 DNA reads TGCGCCAGCAGCCAAGATTGGGGTCTAGCGGGTTCCAATGAGCAGTTCTTC. The genes are TRBV4-1 and TRBJ2-1; 8 nucleotides line up with TRBD2. V lost 0 bases and J lost 6; bases outside the gene matches: 10. This CDR3 is built from 17 residues. Germline CDR1 reads MGHRA; CDR2 reads YSYEKL.

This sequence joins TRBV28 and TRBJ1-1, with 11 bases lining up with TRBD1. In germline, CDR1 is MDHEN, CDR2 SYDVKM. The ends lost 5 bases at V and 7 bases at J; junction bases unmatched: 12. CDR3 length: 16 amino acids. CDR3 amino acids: CASSPSPGQGVIEAFF. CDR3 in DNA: TGTGCCAGCAGTCCCTCGCCGGGACAGGGGGTTATTGAAGCTTTCTTT.

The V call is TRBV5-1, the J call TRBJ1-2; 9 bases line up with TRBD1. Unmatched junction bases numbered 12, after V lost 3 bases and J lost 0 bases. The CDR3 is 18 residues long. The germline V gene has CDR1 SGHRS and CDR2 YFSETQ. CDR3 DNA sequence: TGCGCCAGCAGCTCGCCGGGACAGGGAATCCGGGCTAACTATGGCTACACCTTC. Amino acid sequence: CASSSPGQGIRANYGYTF.

As DNA, the CDR3 is TGTGCCAGCAGTGAAATGACGGGAGGAGAGACCCAGTACTTC. Protein: CASSEMTGGETQYF. The chain is built from TRBV2 and TRBJ2-5; 7 bases are a match to TRBD2. CDR1 is SNHLY, CDR2 FYNNEI, per germline. This CDR3 contains 14 residues. The junction had 4 bases not matched to a gene; V was cut back by 2 bases and J by 4 bases.